The 2 T cell receptor beta chains given below trace back to one sample, sequenced in a study of blood T cells in healthy people across ages. Then a second PCR, running roughly 7 to 11 cycles, was carried out with a sample-barcoded 5' primer and a J-beta primer mix. TCRdb recomputed calls from the 5' RACE reads with MiXCR, one row per CDR3 protein. Here the sample spans about 780,000 distinct CDR3 sequences, roughly 25% being singletons. Separately, the same data were catalogued under a study of T cells of mothers and their children.

The sample consisted of blood. These receptors originate from a boy between 10 and 17 years old in good health.

This clonotype was seen only a few times. This chain joins TRBV9 and TRBJ2-4; D is possibly TRBD2 (7 bases). The CDR3 is 16 residues long. The germline V and J ends were trimmed by 0 bases and 1 base, with 11 bases remaining between them. Per the germline V gene, CDR1 is SGDLS and CDR2 is YYNGEE. As DNA, the CDR3 is TGTGCCAGCAGCGTAGATGCGGGGGCGGCCAAAAACATTCAGTACTTC. Protein: CASSVDAGAAKNIQYF.

V and J are TRBV25-1 and TRBJ2-1, with TRBD2 as a possible D gene (8 bases). The CDR3 consists of 16 residues. The germline gives CDR1 MGHDK, CDR2 SYGVNS. V was cut by 8 bases and J by 4 bases, with 21 bases left in between. The CDR3 spells CASGGGGGHGYNEQFF. DNA for the CDR3: TGTGCCAGCGGAGGGGGCGGGGGGCACGGTTACAATGAGCAGTTCTTC.